This TCR beta chain was observed in a study of blood T cell repertoires in COVID-19. Background on the study: Samples of COVID-19 (acute and convalescent) were obtained from the United States, Italy and Spain. T cells, B-cell-depleted T cells, or PBMCs supplied cDNA or gDNA.

In the original analysis: Amplification of reference gene primers provided the estimated nucleated cell counts. Data came from immunoSEQ multiplex PCR; TCRdb stores just in-frame clones and leaves some out. The V and J calls and clone size come from that table; D and trimming were worked out from the DNA. The sample includes 80,000 or so clones, 82% of them seen just once. This clone appeared a few times. The receptor was isolated from a human donor in a cohort sampled during active COVID-19. The specimen was peripheral blood.

This chain's CDR3 is CASSLGEAAEKLFF. CDR3 DNA sequence: TGTGCCAGCAGCTTAGGCGAAGCGGCTGAAAAACTGTTTTTT. J is TRBJ1-4 and V is TRBV7-2; D is ambiguous. Trimming removed 1 base at V and 7 bases at J, with 10 bases between. Looked up from germline, CDR1 is SGHTA and CDR2 is FQGNSA. The CDR3 has 14 residues.